The next 27 T cell receptor beta chains were all read from a single sample in a study of shared clonotypes between healthy human individuals. Generated by immunoSEQ multiplex PCR, the TCRdb table keeps only in-frame clones and is missing some. The sample has 2 million to 3 million clones; about 92% are singletons. Sequencing used naive CD4+ T cells sorted from blood. Subset defined: CD45RA+ positively selected. Receptors originate from a man aged 18 to 29 in good health.

The count of this clone is one. The chain uses TRBV29-1 and TRBJ1-5; D might be TRBD1 (5 bases). The CDR3 length is 14 residues. Germline V gene sequence: CDR1 SQVTM, CDR2 ANQGSEA. The germline V and J ends were trimmed by 5 bases and 0 bases, with 11 bases remaining between them. The CDR3 here is CSVTLTDSNQPQHF. As DNA, the CDR3 is TGCAGCGTTACACTGACAGATAGCAATCAGCCCCAGCATTTT.

The rearrangement links TRBV11-2 to TRBJ2-3; the D call may be TRBD1 or TRBD2 (5 bases each). The CDR3 is 17 residues long. CDR1 SGHAT and CDR2 FQNNGV come from the germline V gene. V was shortened by 6 bases and J by 2 bases, with 21 bases between the two germline ends. The CDR3 DNA follows: TGTGCCAGCAGTTTTCCGCCGGGGTGGGGCTACACAGATACGCAGTATTTT. This translates into CASSFPPGWGYTDTQYF.

This chain joins TRBV6-6 and TRBJ2-7; 9 bases align to TRBD1. This CDR3 contains 16 residues. Germline loops: CDR1 MNHNY, CDR2 SVGAGI (reference sequence). The J segment lost 2 bases and the V segment lost 2 bases, leaving 7 bases of the junction unmatched. In DNA, the CDR3 is TGTGCCAGCAGTTACACCACAGGGGGCGCTGCCTACGAGCAGTACTTC. It encodes CASSYTTGGAAYEQYF.

The CDR3 nucleotides are TGTGCCAGCAGCTTTTATGAAAAACTGTTTTTT. Translating it yields CASSFYEKLFF. V and J are TRBV11-2 and TRBJ1-4; D not certain. The CDR3 covers 11 residues. Trimming cost V 3 bases and J 6 bases, with 2 bases left between them. Germline CDR1 is SGHAT and CDR2 is FQNNGV. The full variable domain, completed using reference TRBV11-2 and TRBJ1-4, is EAGVAQSPRYKIIEKRQSVAFWCNPISGHATLYWYQQILGQGPKLLIQFQNNGVVDDSQLPKDRFSAERLKGVDSTLKIQPAKLEDSAVYLCASSFYEKLFFGSGTQLSVL.

V is TRBV28 and J is TRBJ1-2, with 9 bases identical to TRBD1. The ends lost 7 bases at V and 0 bases at J; junction bases unmatched: 9. CDR1 MDHEN and CDR2 SYDVKM come from the germline V gene. CDR3 length equals 16 residues. The CDR3 loop reads CASTSGGQGSNYGYTF. The CDR3 region has the DNA TGTGCCAGCACCTCTGGGGGACAGGGATCTAACTATGGCTACACCTTC.

V gene TRBV29-1 combines with J gene TRBJ2-5, with D maybe TRBD1 (6 bases). The CDR3 is 12 residues long. CDR1 is SQVTM and CDR2 is ANQGSEA in the germline V gene. V gave up 7 bases and J gave up 5 bases, with 14 bases separating them. CDR3 loop: CSGGQFSETQYF. In DNA form, the CDR3 reads TGCAGCGGAGGACAGTTCTCCGAGACCCAGTACTTC.

The rearrangement links TRBV5-1 to TRBJ2-5; 9 bases agree with TRBD1. With V trimmed by 0 bases and J by 3 bases, 3 bases remained unmatched. This CDR3 region has 15 residues. The germline gives CDR1 SGHRS, CDR2 YFSETQ. As DNA, the CDR3 is TGCGCCAGCAGCTTGGGGGACAGGGACGAAGAGACCCAGTACTTC. This translates into CASSLGDRDEETQYF.

The V call is TRBV30, the J call TRBJ1-3; TRBD1 might be the D (5 bases). V dropped 0 bases and J dropped 1 base, with 10 bases sitting between them. Per the germline V gene, CDR1 is GTSNPN and CDR2 is SVGIG (reference sequence). The CDR3 runs 15 residues. The DNA of the CDR3 is TGTGCCTGGAGTGTACCCGGACAATCTGGAAACACCATATATTTT. It specifies CAWSVPGQSGNTIYF.

Concerning this clone: This same CDR3 is encoded by further DNA sequences in the sample. The J gene is TRBJ2-7, the V gene TRBV30; D is ambiguous. Trimming took 0 bases from V and 4 from J, leaving 7 bases between them. Germline V CDR1 and CDR2: GTSNPN, SVGIG (reference sequence). The CDR3 sequence is 12 residues long. In DNA form, the CDR3 reads TGTGCCTGGAGTGTAGGCCCATACGAGCAGTACTTC. As protein: CAWSVGPYEQYF.

In this sample, this clone turned up a few times. In the same sample, other DNA sequences code for this CDR3. The chain carries TRBV19 and TRBJ1-2; D gene ambiguous. The CDR3 is made up of 13 amino acids. The germline V and J ends were trimmed by 1 base and 1 base, with 4 bases remaining between them. Germline CDR1 and CDR2: LNHDA and SQIVND (reference sequence). The CDR3 DNA sequence: TGTGCCAGTAGTATAGGAGTTAACTATGGCTACACCTTC. It yields the protein CASSIGVNYGYTF.

This clone was seen once. V gene TRBV9 combines with J gene TRBJ2-7, with D perhaps TRBD1 or TRBD2 (5 bases each). In germline, CDR1 is SGDLS, CDR2 YYNGEE. The V end lost 3 bases, the J end lost 6 bases, and 13 bases lay between the germline ends. The CDR3 has 13 residues. The CDR3 loop reads CASSAGPLREQYF. CDR3 nucleotides: TGTGCCAGCAGCGCGGGGCCGCTCCGCGAGCAGTACTTC.

The chain links TRBV6-1 to TRBJ1-5; D is ambiguous. CDR1 MNHNS and CDR2 SASEGT come from the germline V gene. V shed 2 bases and J shed 5 bases, with 13 bases lying between them. This CDR3 contains 15 residues. CDR3 DNA sequence: TGTGCCAGCAGTGAACCAGTTGTTAAGGATCAGCCCCAGCATTTT. Translating it yields CASSEPVVKDQPQHF.

The J gene is TRBJ2-7, the V gene TRBV10-3, with D possibly TRBD1 on 5 matching bases. V shed 8 bases and J shed 5 bases, with 16 bases lying between them. The CDR3 is made up of 13 amino acids. CDR1 is ENHRY, CDR2 SYGVKD, per germline. The CDR3 loop is CAIARWQGDEQYF. The CDR3 nucleotides read TGTGCCATCGCTCGTTGGCAGGGTGACGAGCAGTACTTC.

On this clone itself: A junction boundary mismatches the germline segment, possibly from a read error. At the DNA level, this CDR3 is encoded by other sequences in the same sample as well. The chain is built from TRBV28 and TRBJ1-5; D ambiguous. From germline, CDR1 is MDHEN and CDR2 SYDVKM. This CDR3 spans 11 amino acids. As DNA, the CDR3 is TGCGCCAGCAGCCCCAATCAGCCCCAGCATTTT. This codes for CASSPNQPQHF.

The chain has TRBV7-8 and TRBJ2-3; 8 nucleotides line up with TRBD2. CDR1 and CDR2 (germline): SGHVS, FQNEAQ. V was pared by 0 bases and J by 2 bases, with 10 bases of the junction left unmatched. The CDR3 is 18 amino acids. CDR3 loop: CASSLAVRPAGVTDTQYF. The CDR3 DNA is TGTGCCAGCAGCTTAGCGGTACGACCAGCGGGAGTCACAGATACGCAGTATTTT.

The V call is TRBV2, the J call TRBJ1-5; tentatively, D is TRBD1 (5 bases). Germline values: CDR1 SNHLY, CDR2 FYNNEI. Between the trimmed V and J ends, which lost 5 bases and 3 bases, there was a span of 11 bases. The CDR3 covers 14 residues. In DNA, the CDR3 is TGTGCCAGCAGTTTCGACAGATCCAATCAGCCCCAGCATTTT. It codes for CASSFDRSNQPQHF.

The CDR3 coding sequence is TGTGCCAGCAGCCCCCGGGGACAGATGAACACTGAAGCTTTCTTT. Translating gives CASSPRGQMNTEAFF. The J gene is TRBJ1-1, the V gene TRBV7-2; TRBD1 matches at 7 bases. With 5 bases clipped from V and 0 bases from J, the junction kept 6 bases outside the gene matches. CDR1 SGHTA and CDR2 FQGNSA come from the germline V gene. This CDR3 has 15 residues.

Turning to this clone: Compared with germline, one end of the junction differs, possibly owing to a read error. The V and J genes are TRBV7-7 and TRBJ2-1, with 8 nucleotides matching TRBD2. CDR1 is SSHAT and CDR2 is FNYEAQ in the germline V gene (reference sequence). The CDR3 is 15 amino acids. This CDR3 reads CASSSTSGSYNEQFF. CDR3 bases: TGTGCTAGCAGCTCTACTAGCGGCTCCTACAATGAGCAGTTCTTC.

This clone came up a few times. The chain couples TRBV5-4 to TRBJ1-1; D might be TRBD1 (6 bases). The length of the CDR3 is 15 residues. Trimming took off 4 bases at V and 2 bases at J, with 15 bases between the two ends. Germline loops: CDR1 SGHNT, CDR2 YYREEE (reference sequence). Here the CDR3 DNA reads TGTGCCAGCAGCCCACTCGACAGGCCAAACACTGAAGCTTTCTTT. It translates to CASSPLDRPNTEAFF.

The chain carries TRBV19 and TRBJ2-1, with D unresolved. The CDR3 has 11 amino acids. V was pared by 1 base and J by 10 bases, with 5 bases between. The germline V gene has CDR1 LNHDA and CDR2 SQIVND (reference sequence). The CDR3: CASSIAMEQFF. The CDR3 DNA is TGTGCCAGTAGTATAGCGATGGAGCAGTTCTTC.

V and J are TRBV5-4 and TRBJ1-2; D not resolved. Germline V CDR1 and CDR2: SGHNT, YYREEE (reference sequence). V gave up 1 base and J gave up 3 bases, with 10 bases separating them. This CDR3 has 14 residues. The CDR3 nucleotides read TGTGCCAGCAGCTTGTATCCGAGCGACTATGGCTACACCTTC. This sequence encodes CASSLYPSDYGYTF.

This chain uses TRBV28 with TRBJ2-3; the D is unclear. The CDR3 is made up of 14 amino acids. In germline, CDR1 is MDHEN, CDR2 SYDVKM. V lost 5 bases, J lost 4 bases, and 13 bases lay in between. The DNA for the CDR3 is TGTGCCAGCAGTCACGGGTCCTTTCCAGATACGCAGTATTTT. Translating it yields CASSHGSFPDTQYF.

The V gene is TRBV18, the J gene TRBJ2-4, with D perhaps given as TRBD1 or TRBD2 (6 bases each). CDR3 length equals 15 residues. Germline values: CDR1 KGHSH, CDR2 LQKENI. Trimming removed 0 bases from V and 9 bases from J, with 15 bases in between. The CDR3 nucleotides are TGTGCCAGCTCACCACCCGCAGGAGGGGGAGCCATTCAGTACTTC. Its translation is CASSPPAGGGAIQYF. Using reference TRBV18 and TRBJ2-4 for the parts outside the CDR3, the full variable domain is NAGVMQNPRHLVRRRGQEARLRCSPMKGHSHVYWYRQLPEEGLKFMVYLQKENIIDESGMPKERFSAEFPKEGPSILRIQQVVRGDSAAYFCASSPPAGGGAIQYFGAGTRLSVL.

J is TRBJ2-1 and V is TRBV27; no firm D call. This CDR3 is 14 amino acids long. The ends were cut back, 6 bases at V and 6 bases at J, with 15 bases in the middle. Germline V gene sequence: CDR1 MNHEY, CDR2 SMNVEV (reference sequence). The CDR3 DNA follows: TGTGCCAGCAGCGGGCCCTGGAGAGGCAATGAGCAGTTCTTC. Its translation: CASSGPWRGNEQFF.

This clone was detected once. The CDR3 loop is CASSRGGEISTDTQYF. Here the CDR3 DNA reads TGTGCCAGCAGCAGGGGGGGCGAAATAAGCACAGATACGCAGTATTTT. This chain connects TRBV5-4 to TRBJ2-3; D possibly corresponds to TRBD2 (7 bases). V was trimmed by 4 bases and J by 0 bases, leaving 15 bases between them. This CDR3 comprises 16 residues. The V gene's germline CDR1 is SGHNT and CDR2 YYREEE (reference sequence).

This chain joins TRBV9 and TRBJ2-5, with 9 nucleotides matching TRBD1. The CDR3 is 18 residues long. Unmatched junction bases numbered 18, after V lost 4 bases and J lost 5 bases. The germline V gene encodes CDR1 SGDLS and CDR2 YYNGEE. DNA for the CDR3: TGTGCCAGCAGCCCCGACCGGGACAGGGTCGGCTTATTGGAGACCCAGTACTTC. The encoded protein is CASSPDRDRVGLLETQYF. The whole variable domain, remainder taken from reference TRBV9 and TRBJ2-5, is DSGVTQTPKHLITATGQRVTLRCSPRSGDLSVYWYQQSLDQGLQFLIQYYNGEERAKGNILERFSAQQFPDLHSELNLSSLELGDSALYFCASSPDRDRVGLLETQYFGPGTRLLVL.

The chain is built from TRBV29-1 and TRBJ2-3; 8 nucleotides agree with TRBD2. CDR1 and CDR2 (germline): SQVTM, ANQGSEA. Germline trimming cut 7 bases from V and 1 base from J; bases unmatched to any gene: 7. The CDR3 runs to 14 residues. The CDR3 loop is CSAGLAPGTDTQYF. CDR3 in DNA: TGCAGCGCAGGACTAGCACCCGGCACAGATACGCAGTATTTT.